The clone carrying this T cell receptor (beta chain) was seen many times. The data originate from a study of T cells in Graves' hyperthyroidism and ophthalmopathy. Trimming took 8 bases from V and 5 from J, leaving 12 bases between them. The CDR3 totals 12 residues. The germline V gene has CDR1 SNHLY and CDR2 FYNNEI. TCR beta CDR3 region amplification was performed from RNA transcripts. Carried out on the TCR CDR3, a first-round RT-PCR used the HTBI primer set. Each CDR3 protein gets one entry after TCRdb re-called the multiplex PCR reads with MiXCR. The sample carries around 200,000 distinct CDR3 sequences, about a sixth recorded once.

The sequenced sample was blood. This receptor was obtained from a woman aged 50 to 65 with Graves' hyperthyroidism. The chain links TRBV2 to TRBJ1-1; TRBD1 might be the D (6 bases). The CDR3 region is CASDRMGTEAFF. The CDR3 DNA is TGTGCCAGCGACAGGATGGGGACTGAAGCTTTCTTT.